Below, one TCR beta chain is given with its context. Some clones are missing from TCRdb's copy, which holds only in-frame ones; the method was immunoSEQ multiplex PCR. Of fewer than 130,000 clones listed, approximately 69% are singletons. Germline CDR1 reads SGHTA; CDR2 reads FQGNSA. Trimming left V 3 bases short and J 4 bases short, with 7 bases between. The CDR3 runs 13 residues. This sample was included in a study of blood T cell repertoires in COVID-19. The wider study: T cells, B-cell-depleted T cells, or PBMCs supplied cDNA or gDNA.

The TCR sequence derives from a man aged 80 or over with acute or convalescent COVID-19. The chain uses TRBV7-2 and TRBJ2-1; tentative D call: TRBD1 (6 bases). Sequencing was performed on peripheral blood. CDR3 region: CASSFGQYNEQFF. The CDR3 DNA reads as TGTGCCAGCAGCTTCGGACAGTACAATGAGCAGTTCTTC.